The present entry profiles one T cell receptor (beta chain) with its context. What it recognizes is unknown. The CDR3 runs 16 residues. The germline CDR1 and CDR2 sequences are MGHRA and YSYEKL. Researchers sorted roughly 310,000 cells of each CD8+ T cell subset in triplicate. This sample was included in a study of CXCR3-negative and CXCR3-positive naive CD8 T cells. The study, taken as a whole, reports: Naive CXCR3-negative cells resembled naive CXCR3-positive cells in TRBV-TRBJ usage; memory cells differed. CXCR3 expression dropped partially after cryopreservation, and most assays relied on fresh PBMCs. CXCR3-negative naive cells had less hydrophobic TRB CDR3s than did CXCR3-positive naive cells.

The libraries of TRB cDNA were constructed through 5' RACE using UMI labels. Using the 5' RACE reads, TCRdb records one entry per CDR3 protein without DNA. The sample's table shows about 120,000 distinct CDR3 sequences. The sequence derives from a human donor in good health. Some clones in this sample may be carry-over from other donors' samples. The chain couples TRBV4-1 to TRBJ2-7; with no DNA, the TCRdb D assignment of TRBD2 cannot be verified. The specimen sequenced was naive CXCR3+ CD8+ T cells from blood. The subset is: CD45RO-CCR7+CD27+CD95- naive CD8+ T cells expressing CXCR3 (TNR3+). CDR3 in amino acids: CASSQAGPSGGYEQYF.